This paragraph covers one T cell receptor (beta chain) sequence. The data were taken from a study of blood T cell repertoires in COVID-19. In the original processing: Nucleated cell counts were estimated from reference gene primer amplification. TCRdb's table, derived via immunoSEQ multiplex PCR, lists solely in-frame clones and lacks some. The D gene and trimming were derived from the DNA, and the V and J assignments and clone size from that table. This sample has about 48,000 clones; approximately 86% occur once, and the top ten carry roughly 2.9%. The TCR originated in a woman of 80 years or more with acute or convalescent COVID-19. Input material: peripheral blood.

The CDR3 DNA sequence: TGTGCCAGCAGCCGGACTAGCGGAAGCTCCTACAATGAGCAGTTCTTC. Protein: CASSRTSGSSYNEQFF. The V call is TRBV7-6, the J call TRBJ2-1; 10 bases fit TRBD2. Germline CDR1 SGHVS, CDR2 FNYEAQ. V dropped 5 bases and J dropped 0; count of bases not matched to a gene: 4. The CDR3 has 16 amino acids. The variable domain in full, completed from reference TRBV7-6 and TRBJ2-1, reads GAGVSQSPRYKVTKRGQDVALRCDPISGHVSLYWYRQALGQGPEFLTYFNYEAQQDKSGLPNDRFSAERPEGSISTLTIQRTEQRDSAMYRCASSRTSGSSYNEQFFGPGTRLTVL.